The 18 T cell receptor beta chains given below trace back to one sample, sequenced in a study of identical twins (dated by TCRdb to the mid-2010s). The library relied on 5' RACE. The sequencing machine was an Illumina HiSeq 2000. In TCRdb, the public reads were trimmed at Q25 with fastp and aligned with MiXCR, with productive beta chains retained. Each entry is one CDR3 protein sequence, shown with its most common DNA and genes. The sample profile shows under 350,000 distinct CDR3 sequences; roughly 10% of them were found once. Around 7.1% of the sample belongs to the ten largest clones. These data were also filed under a second study, of yellow fever vaccine responses in identical twins.

Sequenced: CD8+ T cells sorted from blood. These TCRs come from a woman under 30 in good health.

This clonotype was counted ten times or more. The chain combines TRBV7-8 with TRBJ2-3, with D perhaps matching TRBD1 (6 bases). The CDR3 runs 17 residues. Trimming shortened V by 2 bases and J by 2 bases, and 17 bases separated the two germline ends. Germline CDR1 SGHVS, CDR2 FQNEAQ. The CDR3 here is CASSLTLGQIDTDTQYF. The CDR3 region has the DNA TGTGCCAGCAGCTTAACCCTAGGACAGATAGACACAGATACGCAGTATTTT.

This clonotype was seen a handful of times. V and J are TRBV2 and TRBJ1-4, with unresolved D. Trimming took 7 bases from V and 8 from J, leaving 14 bases between them. CDR1 and CDR2 (germline): SNHLY, FYNNEI. This CDR3 region has 13 residues. This CDR3 is CASIQTSGEKLFF. The CDR3, as DNA: TGTGCCAGCATACAAACGTCGGGGGAAAAACTGTTTTTT.

In its sample, this clonotype was seen a few times. The rearrangement uses TRBV9 and TRBJ1-2, with TRBD1 as a possible D gene (6 bases). Per germline, CDR1 SGDLS and CDR2 YYNGEE. Trimming took off 0 bases at V and 3 bases at J, with 18 bases between the two ends. The CDR3 loop spans 17 amino acids. In nucleotides, the CDR3 is TGTGCCAGCAGCGTAGAACAGGGTGGATGGTTGGACTATGGCTACACCTTC. Its protein product is CASSVEQGGWLDYGYTF.

V and J are TRBV6-1 and TRBJ2-6; a weak D match, TRBD1 (6 bases). V lost 8 bases and J 0 bases, leaving 14 bases between the germline ends. Germline-derived CDR1 and CDR2 are MNHNS and SASEGT. The CDR3 has 16 amino acids. The CDR3 protein is CASRQDRTSGANVLTF. Written as DNA, the CDR3 is TGTGCCAGCCGTCAAGACAGGACCTCTGGGGCCAACGTCCTGACTTTC.

This clonotype came up many times. V is TRBV4-1 and J is TRBJ2-1; D remains ambiguous. The germline gives CDR1 MGHRA, CDR2 YSYEKL. This CDR3 comprises 15 residues. Between the trimmed V and J ends, which lost 0 bases and 7 bases, there was a span of 13 bases. As DNA, the CDR3 is TGCGCCAGCAGCCAAGAAACCGGGCTATCAAATGAGCAGTTCTTC. The encoded protein is CASSQETGLSNEQFF.

This rearrangement joins TRBV11-3 to TRBJ2-7, with 7 bases matching TRBD1. Trimming took 0 bases from V and 2 from J; bases not matched to a gene: 4. The CDR3 loop spans 15 amino acids. CDR1 and CDR2 from the germline V gene are SGHNT and YENEEA. CDR3 bases: TGTGCCAGCAGCTTAGATATGGACAGGCCCTACGAGCAGTACTTC. This translates into CASSLDMDRPYEQYF.

This chain joins TRBV5-6 and TRBJ2-1; 10 bases line up with TRBD1. Germline V gene data show CDR1 as SGHDT and CDR2 as YYEEEE. V shed 4 bases and J 2 bases; nucleotides not matched to a gene: 6. The CDR3 length is 16 residues. The DNA for the CDR3 is TGTGCCAGCAGCCAAACCGGGACAGGGGCCTACAATGAGCAGTTCTTC. Its protein is CASSQTGTGAYNEQFF.

By proportion, this clonotype is medium-sized. The chain couples TRBV3-2 to TRBJ2-7; TRBD1 reflects the table's D call only, with no check against the DNA. TRBV3-2 has pseudogene status. The CDR3 is made up of 14 amino acids. CDR3 sequence (DNA): TGTGCCAGCAGCAGCCGACAGGGGGCCTACGAGCAGTACTTC. Amino acids: CASSSRQGAYEQYF.

V gene TRBV4-3 combines with J gene TRBJ2-6; possibly TRBD1 or TRBD2 for D (5 bases each). The CDR3 consists of 18 residues. V gave up 1 base and J gave up 0 bases, with 13 bases separating them. Per the germline V gene, CDR1 is LGHNA and CDR2 is YSLEER. The CDR3 region is CASSQGHPGLSGANVLTF. In nucleotides, the CDR3 is TGCGCCAGCAGCCAAGGTCACCCGGGGCTCTCTGGGGCCAACGTCCTGACTTTC.

This chain uses TRBV9 with TRBJ2-3; TRBD2 is a possible D gene (5 bases). Germline loops: CDR1 SGDLS, CDR2 YYNGEE. There are 17 residues in the CDR3. The ends were cut back, 6 bases at V and 3 bases at J, with 23 bases in the middle. The CDR3 here is CASTEFVDPRGTDTQYF. The CDR3, as DNA: TGTGCCAGCACCGAATTCGTTGACCCGCGAGGGACAGATACGCAGTATTTT.

This clonotype came up many times. The V and J genes are TRBV19 and TRBJ2-1; 15 bases align to TRBD2. This CDR3 comprises 18 residues. Germline V gene lookup returns CDR1 LNHDA and CDR2 SQIVND (reference sequence). The V segment lost 1 base and the J segment 7 bases; nucleotides outside the gene matches: 8. The CDR3 region is CASSIGRTSGRAPNEQFF. The CDR3, as DNA: TGTGCCAGTAGTATAGGCCGGACTAGCGGGAGGGCCCCTAATGAGCAGTTCTTC. The full variable domain, in which reference TRBV19 and TRBJ2-1 provide the parts outside the CDR3, is DGGITQSPKYLFRKEGQNVTLSCEQNLNHDAMYWYRQDPGQGLRLIYYSQIVNDFQKGDIAEGYSVSREKKESFPLTVTSAQKNPTAFYLCASSIGRTSGRAPNEQFFGPGTRLTVL.

In its sample, this clonotype was seen a few times. The chain uses TRBV20-1 and TRBJ2-1, with 10 bases aligning to TRBD1. The CDR3 is made up of 16 amino acids. CDR1 and CDR2 from the germline V gene are DFQATT and SNEGSKA (reference sequence). Germline trimming cut 0 bases from V and 3 bases from J; bases unmatched to any gene: 5. The CDR3 nucleotides read TGCAGTGCTAGAGATCGGGACAGGGGATTCTACAATGAGCAGTTCTTC. It translates to CSARDRDRGFYNEQFF.

The table lists this clonotype with a few counts. The V gene is TRBV3-1, the J gene TRBJ2-5, with TRBD2 matching 9 bases. The CDR3 runs 15 residues. J was trimmed by 5 bases and V by 6 bases; bases with no gene match: 10. Germline-derived CDR1 and CDR2 are LGHDT and YNNKEL (reference sequence). CDR3 sequence (DNA): TGTGCCAGCAGTCCGATAGCGGGAGCTAAGGAGACCCAGTACTTC. This translates into CASSPIAGAKETQYF.

The chain carries TRBV21-1 and TRBJ2-7; TRBD1 is taken as the D call from the table, unchecked against the DNA. TRBV21-1 is an annotated pseudogene. CDR3 length: 17 residues. The DNA of the CDR3 is TGTGCCAGCAGCAAACGTGACAGGGGGGGTCCTCCTTACGAGCAGTACTTC. Amino acids: CASSKRDRGGPPYEQYF.

The genes are TRBV6-6 and TRBJ2-7; D not certain. This CDR3 region has 12 residues. V gave up 7 bases and J gave up 5 bases, with 12 bases separating them. The germline V gene has CDR1 MNHNY and CDR2 SVGAGI (reference sequence). CDR3 nucleotides: TGTGCCAGCACCGACGGGCTACACGAGCAGTACTTC. Translation gives CASTDGLHEQYF.

This clonotype was seen at least ten times. This chain joins TRBV7-2 and TRBJ2-1; 7 bases match TRBD2. The CDR3 has 16 residues. The V gene's germline CDR1 is SGHTA and CDR2 FQGNSA. The ends lost 3 bases at V and 5 bases at J; junction bases unmatched: 10. CDR3 nucleotides: TGTGCCAGCAGCTTCCCAGAGGGGACTACTAACAATGAGCAGTTCTTC. Protein sequence: CASSFPEGTTNNEQFF.

There are many counts of this clonotype. This sequence joins TRBV2 and TRBJ2-7; D possibly matches TRBD1 or TRBD2 (5 bases each). The CDR3 is 13 amino acids. In germline, CDR1 is SNHLY, CDR2 FYNNEI. Trimming cost V 3 bases and J 0 bases, with 6 bases left between them. CDR3 protein: CASSDGTSYEQYF. The CDR3 coding sequence is TGTGCCAGCAGTGACGGGACCTCCTACGAGCAGTACTTC.

This clonotype occurred a few times. V is TRBV29-1 and J is TRBJ1-2, with 7 bases that match TRBD1. The V and J ends lost 0 bases and 0 bases, in that order; junction bases with no gene match: 19. Germline V gives CDR1 SQVTM, CDR2 ANQGSEA. CDR3 length equals 20 residues. CDR3 bases: TGCAGCGTTGAAGACCGACTGGACAGGACTTATGGCCAGGCTAACTATGGCTACACCTTC. It specifies CSVEDRLDRTYGQANYGYTF.